Listed below are T cell receptor beta chains from one sample, sequenced in a study of T-cell reconstitution after alpha-beta-depleted transplantation in children. Each CDR3 protein is one row after TCRdb ran MiXCR on the PCR reads. The data show around 450,000 distinct CDR3 sequences, with around 15% seen just once and 25% to 30% held by the top ten. The sequenced sample was PBMCs, mostly from graft donor cells, obtained 360 days after TCRalphabeta/CD19-depleted stem cell transplant. The source is a boy in the first two years of life who had a stem cell transplant for Wiskott-Aldrich syndrome, so the T cells may come from the graft donor. Each CDR3 is given with its conserved first and last residue. Each record gives: V gene, D gene, J gene, clone size, CDR3 DNA, CDR3 protein. D genes are given only for firm matches. Clone size is given for some rows only: seen once, a few or many times, or a class if the clone is expanded.

V gene: TRBV12-3/TRBV12-4; D gene: -; J gene: TRBJ1-2; clone size: few; CDR3 DNA: TGTGCCAGCAGTTTACAGGGCGAACGTTACTATGGCTACACCTTC; CDR3 protein: CASSLQGERYYGYTF
V gene: TRBV15; D gene: -; J gene: TRBJ2-7; clone size: -; CDR3 DNA: TGTGCCACCAGCAGAGGGGACGGCACCTACGAGCAGTACTTC; CDR3 protein: CATSRGDGTYEQYF
V gene: TRBV12-3/TRBV12-4; D gene: TRBD2; J gene: TRBJ2-7; clone size: few; CDR3 DNA: TGTGCCAGCAGAAGGACTAGCGGGAGCTACTACGAGCAGTACTTC; CDR3 protein: CASRRTSGSYYEQYF
V gene: TRBV20-1; D gene: -; J gene: TRBJ1-5; clone size: -; CDR3 DNA: TGCAGTGCCCAGCGGGGGGCGCAGGCCCAGCATTTT; CDR3 protein: CSAQRGAQAQHF
V gene: TRBV5-1; D gene: -; J gene: TRBJ2-3; clone size: -; CDR3 DNA: TGCGCCAGCAGACGCCCCGGGGGCACAGATACGCAGTATTTT; CDR3 protein: CASRRPGGTDTQYF
V gene: TRBV20-1; D gene: -; J gene: TRBJ2-1; clone size: -; CDR3 DNA: TGCAGTGCTAGGGGGTCCCTCTGGTACAATGAGCAGTTCTTC; CDR3 protein: CSARGSLWYNEQFF
V gene: TRBV24-1; D gene: TRBD2; J gene: TRBJ2-2; clone size: -; CDR3 DNA: TGTGCCACCTCGGGCGTTCGCGGGAGGAACGCGAACACCGGGGAGCTGTTTTTT; CDR3 protein: CATSGVRGRNANTGELFF
V gene: TRBV2; D gene: TRBD2; J gene: TRBJ2-1; clone size: few; CDR3 DNA: TGTGCCAGCAGCCCCCCTCCCAGCGTAGCGGGAGACGAGGACAATGAGCAGTTCTTC; CDR3 protein: CASSPPPSVAGDEDNEQFF
V gene: TRBV6-1; D gene: TRBD1; J gene: TRBJ1-1; clone size: -; CDR3 DNA: TGTGCCAGCAGCCCACGACAGGGCAGAAACACTGAAGCTTTCTTT; CDR3 protein: CASSPRQGRNTEAFF
V gene: TRBV24-1; D gene: -; J gene: TRBJ2-5; clone size: few; CDR3 DNA: TGTGCCACCAGTCCGAGGGGTCAGGAGACCCAGTACTTC; CDR3 protein: CATSPRGQETQYF
V gene: TRBV7-9; D gene: -; J gene: TRBJ2-7; clone size: -; CDR3 DNA: TGTGCCAGCAGCGTCTCCAGGGTGGACGAGCAGTACTTC; CDR3 protein: CASSVSRVDEQYF
V gene: TRBV6-5; D gene: -; J gene: TRBJ1-6; clone size: -; CDR3 DNA: TGTGCCAGCAGTTACGAGAGCTCCTATAATTCACCCCTCCACTTT; CDR3 protein: CASSYESSYNSPLHF
V gene: TRBV21-1; D gene: -; J gene: TRBJ1-4; clone size: -; CDR3 DNA: TGTGCCAGCAGCACCTCAGCCTGCACTAATGAAAAACTGTTTTTT; CDR3 protein: CASSTSACTNEKLFF
V gene: TRBV3-1; D gene: TRBD1; J gene: TRBJ2-2; clone size: few; CDR3 DNA: TGTGCCATGCGGACAGGGCTAACCGGGGAGCTGTTTTTT; CDR3 protein: CAMRTGLTGELFF
V gene: TRBV12-3/TRBV12-4; D gene: -; J gene: TRBJ2-3; clone size: -; CDR3 DNA: TGTGCCAGCAGTTTTTCGGAGAGCACAGATACGCAGTATTTT; CDR3 protein: CASSFSESTDTQYF
V gene: TRBV11-2; D gene: -; J gene: TRBJ2-1; clone size: few; CDR3 DNA: TGTGCCAGCAGCCCAGCGAACTACTACAATGAGCAGTTCTTC; CDR3 protein: CASSPANYYNEQFF
V gene: TRBV12-3/TRBV12-4; D gene: -; J gene: TRBJ2-7; clone size: few; CDR3 DNA: TGTGCCAGCAGTCCCATATCCCGAAGGGGGGCATTTTCCGGCGAGCAGTACTTC; CDR3 protein: CASSPISRRGAFSGEQYF
V gene: TRBV5-5; D gene: TRBD2; J gene: TRBJ2-7; clone size: -; CDR3 DNA: TGTGCCAGCAGCTTGCCTAGCGGCCCCTACGAGCAGTACTTC; CDR3 protein: CASSLPSGPYEQYF
V gene: TRBV12-3/TRBV12-4; D gene: -; J gene: TRBJ2-1; clone size: few; CDR3 DNA: TGTGCCAGCAGTTTACTGCAGGGGCCCTACAATGAGCAGTTCTTC; CDR3 protein: CASSLLQGPYNEQFF
V gene: TRBV5-1; D gene: TRBD1; J gene: TRBJ2-2; clone size: few; CDR3 DNA: TGCGCCAGCAGCTTGGTTCCGGGACAGGGAAACACCGGGGAGCTGTTTTTT; CDR3 protein: CASSLVPGQGNTGELFF
V gene: TRBV3-1; D gene: -; J gene: TRBJ2-7; clone size: -; CDR3 DNA: TGTGCCAGCAGCCTTCAGGGGTGGTACGAGCAGTACTTC; CDR3 protein: CASSLQGWYEQYF
V gene: TRBV20-1; D gene: -; J gene: TRBJ2-7; clone size: few; CDR3 DNA: TGCAGTGCTAGAAACGGGGGAAGCTACGAGCAGTACTTC; CDR3 protein: CSARNGGSYEQYF
V gene: TRBV6-1; D gene: TRBD1; J gene: TRBJ2-1; clone size: few; CDR3 DNA: TGTGCCAGCAAGATGGACAGGGTAACCAATGAGCAGTTCTTC; CDR3 protein: CASKMDRVTNEQFF
V gene: TRBV7-9; D gene: TRBD1; J gene: TRBJ2-7; clone size: once; CDR3 DNA: TGTGCCACCCGCCGAGGACAGGGGGCTAAGGAGCAGTACTTC; CDR3 protein: CATRRGQGAKEQYF
V gene: TRBV20-1; D gene: TRBD2; J gene: TRBJ2-1; clone size: few; CDR3 DNA: TGCAGTGCTATTAGCGGGGGGGCTTTTGAGCAGTTCTTC; CDR3 protein: CSAISGGAFEQFF
V gene: TRBV7-8; D gene: -; J gene: TRBJ2-1; clone size: few; CDR3 DNA: TGTGCCAGCAGCTTTCCGGGAGTGGCGTCCAATGAGCAGTTCTTC; CDR3 protein: CASSFPGVASNEQFF
V gene: TRBV7-2; D gene: TRBD2; J gene: TRBJ2-7; clone size: few; CDR3 DNA: TGTGCCAGCAGCTTACGTCTAGCGGAGGACCGAACCTCCTACGAGCAGTACTTC; CDR3 protein: CASSLRLAEDRTSYEQYF